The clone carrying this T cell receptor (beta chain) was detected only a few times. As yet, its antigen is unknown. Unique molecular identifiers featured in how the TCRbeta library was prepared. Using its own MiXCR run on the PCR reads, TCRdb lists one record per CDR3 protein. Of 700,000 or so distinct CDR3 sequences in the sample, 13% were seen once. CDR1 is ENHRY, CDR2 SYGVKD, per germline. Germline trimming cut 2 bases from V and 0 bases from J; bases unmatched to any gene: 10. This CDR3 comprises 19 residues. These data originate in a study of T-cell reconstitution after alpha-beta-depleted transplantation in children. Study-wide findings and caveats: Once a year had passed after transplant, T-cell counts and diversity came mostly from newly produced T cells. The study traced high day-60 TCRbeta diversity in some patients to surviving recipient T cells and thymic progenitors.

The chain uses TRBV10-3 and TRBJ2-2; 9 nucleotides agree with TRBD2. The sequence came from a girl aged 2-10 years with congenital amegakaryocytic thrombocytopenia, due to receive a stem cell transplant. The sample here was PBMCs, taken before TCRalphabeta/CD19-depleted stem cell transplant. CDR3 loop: CAISEPIGREGPNTGELFF. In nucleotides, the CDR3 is TGTGCCATCAGTGAGCCCATTGGGCGGGAGGGCCCGAACACCGGGGAGCTGTTTTTT.